These T cell receptor beta chains were read from a single sample in a study of T cell repertoires in cytomegalovirus infection. Their antigen targets remain unknown. TCRdb recomputed calls from the reads with MiXCR, one row per CDR3 protein. The data hold about 830,000 distinct CDR3 sequences, with 30% to 35% observed a single time. The starting material was cultured CD8+ T cells from PBMCs, obtained from culture after CMV antigen stimulation. These receptors all stem from a human donor in good health (CMV status not recorded). Some clones in this sample may be carry-over from other donors' samples. The CDR3 runs from the conserved cysteine through the conserved F or W. D genes are given only for firm matches. Expanded clones get a size class; other rows say once, few or many, or leave the size out.

V: TRBV6-2/TRBV6-3
D: NA
size: NA
J: TRBJ1-2
DNA: TGTGCCAGCAGTTACTCGACCAATCCTGGCTACACCTTC
CDR3: CASSYSTNPGYTF

V: TRBV19
D: TRBD1
size: NA
J: TRBJ2-7
DNA: TGTGCCAGTACCGTCAGGGACAGGGCGGGGGACGAGCAGTACTTC
CDR3: CASTVRDRAGDEQYF

V: TRBV7-9
D: NA
size: NA
J: TRBJ2-5
DNA: TGTGCCAGCAGCCCCCCCAACAGGTTACAAGAGACCCAGTACTTC
CDR3: CASSPPNRLQETQYF

V: TRBV27
D: NA
size: NA
J: TRBJ1-1
DNA: TGTGCCAGCAGTTTATTCTCCACAGGGACTGAAGCTTTCTTT
CDR3: CASSLFSTGTEAFF

V: TRBV7-9
D: NA
size: many
J: TRBJ1-2
DNA: TGTGCCAGCAGCCCCGACGTCTATGGCTACACCTTC
CDR3: CASSPDVYGYTF

V: TRBV27
D: NA
size: few
J: TRBJ1-1
DNA: TGTGCCAGCAGCCGCAATAATGAAGCTTTCTTT
CDR3: CASSRNNEAFF

V: TRBV4-1
D: TRBD2
size: few
J: TRBJ2-2
DNA: TGCGCCAGCAGCCGACAACCGGGACTAGCGGGGCCAACCTATAACACCGGGGAGCTGTTTTTT
CDR3: CASSRQPGLAGPTYNTGELFF

V: TRBV7-9
D: TRBD1
size: NA
J: TRBJ1-2
DNA: TGTGCCATCTGGGGAGGGGGCCTCGGTGGCTACACCTTC
CDR3: CAIWGGGLGGYTF

V: TRBV5-4
D: NA
size: NA
J: TRBJ1-2
DNA: TGTGCCAGCAGGAGGGAGGGGCTTAGGGGCTACACCTTC
CDR3: CASRREGLRGYTF

V: TRBV7-2
D: TRBD2
size: NA
J: TRBJ2-3
DNA: TGTGCCAGCAGCCCCGATCTAGCGGGGGGAAGTATCACAGATACGCAGTATTTT
CDR3: CASSPDLAGGSITDTQYF

V: TRBV6-1
D: TRBD1
size: NA
J: TRBJ2-1
DNA: TGTGCCACCGGGACAGCCTACAATGAGCAGTTCTTC
CDR3: CATGTAYNEQFF

V: TRBV6-4
D: NA
size: few
J: TRBJ2-2
DNA: TGTGCCAGCAGTGACTCGAGACAGATAGAGTACACCGGGGAGCTGTTTTTT
CDR3: CASSDSRQIEYTGELFF

V: TRBV19
D: TRBD1
size: NA
J: TRBJ1-2
DNA: TGTGCCAGTACCCCGGGACAGGGGGCTTGGGGCTACACCTTC
CDR3: CASTPGQGAWGYTF

V: TRBV7-9
D: NA
size: few
J: TRBJ1-1
DNA: TGTGCCAGCAGCTCCTTACCGACCCCGAACACTGAAGCTTTCTTT
CDR3: CASSSLPTPNTEAFF

V: TRBV6-1
D: NA
size: NA
J: TRBJ1-1
DNA: TGTGCCAGCAGTAAGTACCCGAACACTGAAGCTTTCTTT
CDR3: CASSKYPNTEAFF

V: TRBV7-2
D: NA
size: NA
J: TRBJ2-1
DNA: TGTGTCAGCAGCTCAGGACCGCACAATGAGCAGTTCTTC
CDR3: CVSSSGPHNEQFF

V: TRBV19
D: TRBD2
size: few
J: TRBJ2-1
DNA: TGTGCCAGTAGTATAGCCGGCGGGGGTTCCTACAATGAGCAGTTCTTC
CDR3: CASSIAGGGSYNEQFF

V: TRBV19
D: NA
size: few
J: TRBJ2-1
DNA: TGTGCCAGTAGGAGGGCCGGCTCCTACAATGAGCAGTTCTTC
CDR3: CASRRAGSYNEQFF

V: TRBV7-6
D: NA
size: NA
J: TRBJ2-1
DNA: TGTGCCAGCAGCGACCCCCGGGACGACTCCTACAATGAGCAGTTCTTC
CDR3: CASSDPRDDSYNEQFF

V: TRBV15
D: TRBD1
size: few
J: TRBJ2-1
DNA: TGTGCCACCAGCATCCCGGGACAGGGGTGGAATGAGCAGTTCTTC
CDR3: CATSIPGQGWNEQFF

V: TRBV9
D: NA
size: NA
J: TRBJ2-6
DNA: TGTGCCAGCAGCGTAGGGAATGGGGCCAACGTCCTGACTTTC
CDR3: CASSVGNGANVLTF

V: TRBV11-3
D: NA
size: few
J: TRBJ2-2
DNA: TGTGCCAGCAGCCCCCACAGGGCGAACGGGGAGCTGTTTTTT
CDR3: CASSPHRANGELFF

V: TRBV27
D: TRBD1
size: NA
J: TRBJ1-5
DNA: TGTGCCAGCACCTCACAGGGGGGCAATCAGCCCCAGCATTTT
CDR3: CASTSQGGNQPQHF

V: TRBV12-3/TRBV12-4
D: TRBD1
size: NA
J: TRBJ2-7
DNA: TGTGCCAGCAGCCCGGACAGGTGGCGTTCCGAGCAGTACTTC
CDR3: CASSPDRWRSEQYF

V: TRBV10-3
D: NA
size: NA
J: TRBJ2-5
DNA: TGTGCCATCAGTGGACAGGAAGAGACCCAGTACTTC
CDR3: CAISGQEETQYF

V: TRBV4-1
D: NA
size: NA
J: TRBJ2-2
DNA: TGCGCCAGCAGCCAAGAGGGGGGTCGAACCGGGGAGCTGTTTTTT
CDR3: CASSQEGGRTGELFF

V: TRBV10-3
D: TRBD2
size: many
J: TRBJ2-3
DNA: TGTGCCATCAGTGAACTTTGGACTAGCGGGGGTACTAGCACAGATACGCAGTATTTT
CDR3: CAISELWTSGGTSTDTQYF

V: TRBV11-3
D: NA
size: NA
J: TRBJ2-2
DNA: TGTGCCAGCAGCTCACGGGACACAAGCGGGGAGCTGTTTTTT
CDR3: CASSSRDTSGELFF

V: TRBV6-6
D: TRBD2
size: few
J: TRBJ2-5
DNA: TGTGCCAGCAGTTCACCAGCGGGGGCCGAATTTCAAGAGACCCAGTACTTC
CDR3: CASSSPAGAEFQETQYF

V: TRBV12-3/TRBV12-4
D: NA
size: NA
J: TRBJ2-3
DNA: TGTGCCAGCAGTTCGGACCACACAGATACGCAGTATTTT
CDR3: CASSSDHTDTQYF

V: TRBV12-3/TRBV12-4
D: NA
size: few
J: TRBJ1-2
DNA: TGTGCCAGCAGTTTAGACGGGATGGACTATGGCTACACCTTC
CDR3: CASSLDGMDYGYTF

V: TRBV12-5
D: NA
size: NA
J: TRBJ2-3
DNA: TGTGCTAGTGGTTTTTTTGGGGATCCTCCAGATACGCAGTATTTT
CDR3: CASGFFGDPPDTQYF

V: TRBV3-1
D: NA
size: NA
J: TRBJ2-5
DNA: TGTGCCAGCAGCCAAGATACGGGGATACAAGAGACCCAGTACTTC
CDR3: CASSQDTGIQETQYF

V: TRBV7-9
D: NA
size: many
J: TRBJ2-5
DNA: TGTGCCAGCAGCGGAAATAGGATGGAGACCCAGTACTTC
CDR3: CASSGNRMETQYF

V: TRBV7-9
D: NA
size: NA
J: TRBJ2-2
DNA: TGTGCCAGCAGACCTCAGGGGCGGACCGGGGAGCTGTTTTTT
CDR3: CASRPQGRTGELFF

V: TRBV6-1
D: TRBD1
size: few
J: TRBJ2-1
DNA: TGTGCCAGCAGTGAAGGGACAGGGAGAGCTAGGAAGCAGTTCTTC
CDR3: CASSEGTGRARKQFF

V: TRBV12-3/TRBV12-4
D: NA
size: many
J: TRBJ1-1
DNA: TGTGCCAGCAGTTCCACCGACTTGAACACTGAAGCTTTCTTT
CDR3: CASSSTDLNTEAFF

V: TRBV10-3
D: NA
size: NA
J: TRBJ2-3
DNA: TGTGCCATCAGTGAGGGACTGGTGGCTGGTGGCACAGATACGCAGTATTTT
CDR3: CAISEGLVAGGTDTQYF

V: TRBV7-6
D: NA
size: NA
J: TRBJ2-2
DNA: TGTGCCAGCAGCTTCCCCCGGGACTCTTATAACACCGGGGAGCTGTTTTTT
CDR3: CASSFPRDSYNTGELFF

V: TRBV27
D: NA
size: NA
J: TRBJ2-5
DNA: TGTGCCAGCAGTTTATCGGGGTCTCAAGAGACCCAGTACTTC
CDR3: CASSLSGSQETQYF

V: TRBV20-1
D: TRBD2
size: few
J: TRBJ2-1
DNA: TGCAGTGCTCCCGGTGGTAGCGGGGGGGCAGGCAGCTCCTACAATGAGCAGTTCTTC
CDR3: CSAPGGSGGAGSSYNEQFF

V: TRBV5-4
D: NA
size: few
J: TRBJ2-4
DNA: TGTGCCAGCAGCCCCACAGGGAGGGCCAAAAACATTCAGTACTTC
CDR3: CASSPTGRAKNIQYF

V: TRBV15
D: TRBD1
size: few
J: TRBJ2-3
DNA: TGTGCCACCAGCAGACGGGACAGGCGAAAACACACAGATACGCAGTATTTT
CDR3: CATSRRDRRKHTDTQYF

V: TRBV6-6
D: NA
size: NA
J: TRBJ1-1
DNA: TGTGCCAGCAGTCTGGGGACGGTACCTGAAGCTTTCTTT
CDR3: CASSLGTVPEAFF

V: TRBV4-3
D: NA
size: many
J: TRBJ1-1
DNA: TGCGCCAGCAGCCAAGGGGGGGGTATCCTCGAAGCTTTCTTT
CDR3: CASSQGGGILEAFF

V: TRBV4-1
D: TRBD2
size: NA
J: TRBJ2-6
DNA: TGCGCCAGCAGCCAACAACCTAGCGGGGTAATTGGGGCCAACGTCCTGACTTTC
CDR3: CASSQQPSGVIGANVLTF

V: TRBV10-3
D: TRBD1
size: few
J: TRBJ1-5
DNA: TGTGCCATCAGTGAAAGCCCGCGGGACAGGGACCCTTATAGCAATCAGCCCCAGCATTTT
CDR3: CAISESPRDRDPYSNQPQHF

V: TRBV6-1
D: TRBD1
size: NA
J: TRBJ2-5
DNA: TGTGCCAGCAGCCAGAGCATGACAGGGATAGAGACCCAGTACTTC
CDR3: CASSQSMTGIETQYF

V: TRBV7-9
D: TRBD2
size: few
J: TRBJ2-1
DNA: TGTGCCAGCAGCCCGACTAGCGGCGATGAGCAGTTCTTC
CDR3: CASSPTSGDEQFF

V: TRBV12-3/TRBV12-4
D: NA
size: many
J: TRBJ1-5
DNA: TGTGCCAGCAGTTTGTCTGGGCCCCATCAGCCCCAGCATTTT
CDR3: CASSLSGPHQPQHF

V: TRBV6-2/TRBV6-3
D: NA
size: few
J: TRBJ1-5
DNA: TGTGCCAGCAGTTATCTTCAGGGTGGTGATCAGCCCCAGCATTTT
CDR3: CASSYLQGGDQPQHF

V: TRBV5-4
D: NA
size: NA
J: TRBJ2-2
DNA: TGTGCCAGCAGCTTGGGAAAACGGGAGCTGTTTTTT
CDR3: CASSLGKRELFF

V: TRBV4-3
D: NA
size: NA
J: TRBJ1-5
DNA: TGCGCCAGCAGCCAAGATACGGCCAGGCTGGATAGCAATCAGCCCCAGCATTTT
CDR3: CASSQDTARLDSNQPQHF

V: TRBV7-2
D: TRBD2
size: many
J: TRBJ2-3
DNA: TGTGCCAGCAGCCCTACCGCGGGGGGGGCCACAGATACGCAGTATTTT
CDR3: CASSPTAGGATDTQYF